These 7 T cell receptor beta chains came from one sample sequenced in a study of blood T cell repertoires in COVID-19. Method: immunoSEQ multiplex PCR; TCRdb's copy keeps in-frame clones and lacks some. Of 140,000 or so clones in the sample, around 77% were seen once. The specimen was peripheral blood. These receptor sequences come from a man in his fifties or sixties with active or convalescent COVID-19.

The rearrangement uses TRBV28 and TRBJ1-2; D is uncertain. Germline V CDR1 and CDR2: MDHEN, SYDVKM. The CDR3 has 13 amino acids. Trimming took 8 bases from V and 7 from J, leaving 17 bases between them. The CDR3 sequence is CASVEGVSTGYTF. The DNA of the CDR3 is TGTGCCAGCGTGGAGGGAGTATCGACTGGCTACACCTTC.

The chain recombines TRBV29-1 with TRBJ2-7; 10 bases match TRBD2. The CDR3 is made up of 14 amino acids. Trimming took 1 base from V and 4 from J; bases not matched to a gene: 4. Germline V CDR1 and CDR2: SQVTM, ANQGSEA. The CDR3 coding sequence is TGCAGCGTTGAAGGGCTAGCGGGAGAATACGAGCAGTACTTC. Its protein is CSVEGLAGEYEQYF.

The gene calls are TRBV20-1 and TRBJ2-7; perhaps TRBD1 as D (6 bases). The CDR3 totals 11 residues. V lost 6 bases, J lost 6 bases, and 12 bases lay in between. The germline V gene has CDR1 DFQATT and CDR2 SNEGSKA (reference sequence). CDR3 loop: CSAITGTEQYF. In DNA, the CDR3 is TGCAGTGCAATCACAGGGACCGAGCAGTACTTC.

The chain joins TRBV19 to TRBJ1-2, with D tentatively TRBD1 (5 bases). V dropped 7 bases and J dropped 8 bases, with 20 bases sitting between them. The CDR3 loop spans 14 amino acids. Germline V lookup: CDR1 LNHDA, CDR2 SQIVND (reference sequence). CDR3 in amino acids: CASTLTRQGRGYTF. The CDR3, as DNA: TGTGCCAGTACCCTCACCCGGCAGGGTAGGGGCTACACCTTC.

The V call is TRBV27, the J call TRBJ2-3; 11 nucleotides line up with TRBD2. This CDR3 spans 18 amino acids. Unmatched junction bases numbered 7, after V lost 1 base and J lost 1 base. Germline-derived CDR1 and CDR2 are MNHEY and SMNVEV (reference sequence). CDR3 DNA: TGTGCCAGCAGTTTATGGGTCGGTAGCGGGAGGGGCACAGATACGCAGTATTTT. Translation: CASSLWVGSGRGTDTQYF.

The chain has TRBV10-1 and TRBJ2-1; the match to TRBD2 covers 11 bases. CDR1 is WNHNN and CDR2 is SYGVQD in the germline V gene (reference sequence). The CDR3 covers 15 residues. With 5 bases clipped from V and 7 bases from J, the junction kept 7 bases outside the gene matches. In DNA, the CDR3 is TGCGCCAGCAGTATAACTAGCGGGAGTGGAAATGAGCAGTTCTTC. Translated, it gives CASSITSGSGNEQFF.

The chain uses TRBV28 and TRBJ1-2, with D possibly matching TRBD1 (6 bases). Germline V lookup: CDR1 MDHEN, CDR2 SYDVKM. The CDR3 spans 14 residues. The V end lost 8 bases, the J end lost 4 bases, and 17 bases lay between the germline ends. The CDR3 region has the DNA TGTGCCAGCGTGGGCCAGGGGATATTCTATGGCTACACCTTC. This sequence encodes CASVGQGIFYGYTF.